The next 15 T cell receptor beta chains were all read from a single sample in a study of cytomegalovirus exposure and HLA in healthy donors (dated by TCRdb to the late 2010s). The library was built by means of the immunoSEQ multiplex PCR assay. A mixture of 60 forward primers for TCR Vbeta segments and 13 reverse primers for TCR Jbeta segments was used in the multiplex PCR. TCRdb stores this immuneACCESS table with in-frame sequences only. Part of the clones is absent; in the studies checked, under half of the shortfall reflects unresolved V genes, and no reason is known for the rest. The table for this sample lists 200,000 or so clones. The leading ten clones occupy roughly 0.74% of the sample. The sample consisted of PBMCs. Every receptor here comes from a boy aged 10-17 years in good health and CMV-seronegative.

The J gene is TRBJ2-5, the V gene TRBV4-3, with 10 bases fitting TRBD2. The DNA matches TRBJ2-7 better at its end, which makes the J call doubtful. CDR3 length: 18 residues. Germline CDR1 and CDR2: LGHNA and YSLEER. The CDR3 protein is CASSQGFLSGGLSYEQYF. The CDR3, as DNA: TGCGCCAGCAGCCAAGGGTTTCTTAGCGGGGGGCTCTCCTACGAGCAGTACTTC.

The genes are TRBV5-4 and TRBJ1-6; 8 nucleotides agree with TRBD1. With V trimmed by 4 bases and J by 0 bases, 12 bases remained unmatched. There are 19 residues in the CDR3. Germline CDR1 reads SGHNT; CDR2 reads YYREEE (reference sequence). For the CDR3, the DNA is TGTGCCAGCAGCCCAAGGACAGGGCGCGCGAGCTCCTATAATTCACCCCTCCACTTT. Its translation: CASSPRTGRASSYNSPLHF.

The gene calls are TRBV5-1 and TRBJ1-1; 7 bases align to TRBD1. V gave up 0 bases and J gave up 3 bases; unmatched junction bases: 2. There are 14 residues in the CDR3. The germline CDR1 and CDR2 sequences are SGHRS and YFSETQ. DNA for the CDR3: TGCGCCAGCAGCTTGGAGGGGGCGGACACTGAAGCTTTCTTT. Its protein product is CASSLEGADTEAFF.

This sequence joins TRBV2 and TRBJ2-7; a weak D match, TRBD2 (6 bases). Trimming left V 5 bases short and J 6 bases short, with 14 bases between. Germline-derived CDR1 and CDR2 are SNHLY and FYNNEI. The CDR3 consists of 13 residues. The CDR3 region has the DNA TGTGCCAGCAGTAGGGTCCGGGGAGGCGAGCAGTACTTC. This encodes CASSRVRGGEQYF.

The CDR3, as DNA: TGTGCCACCTCCACTGGGAGCCACTACGAGCAGTACTTC. It yields the protein CATSTGSHYEQYF. The rearrangement joins TRBV19 to TRBJ2-7; a weak D match, TRBD2 (5 bases). The length of the CDR3 is 13 residues. Germline CDR1 LNHDA, CDR2 SQIVND (reference sequence). Trimming took 10 bases from V and 3 from J, leaving 16 bases between them.

The CDR3 region is CASSQRGYNEQFF. The CDR3 DNA follows: TGCGCCAGCAGCCAAAGAGGGTACAATGAGCAGTTCTTC. The rearrangement links TRBV4-1 to TRBJ2-1, with D perhaps TRBD2 (5 bases). Germline CDR1 reads MGHRA; CDR2 reads YSYEKL. Trimming cost V 2 bases and J 4 bases, with 6 bases left between them. This CDR3 has 13 residues.

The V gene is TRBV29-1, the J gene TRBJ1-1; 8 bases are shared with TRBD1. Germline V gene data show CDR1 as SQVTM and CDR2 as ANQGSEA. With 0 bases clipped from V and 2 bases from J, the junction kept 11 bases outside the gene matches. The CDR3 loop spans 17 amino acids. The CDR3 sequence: CSVEEDRGSVRNTEAFF. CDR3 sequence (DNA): TGCAGCGTTGAAGAAGACAGGGGATCGGTTAGAAACACTGAAGCTTTCTTT.

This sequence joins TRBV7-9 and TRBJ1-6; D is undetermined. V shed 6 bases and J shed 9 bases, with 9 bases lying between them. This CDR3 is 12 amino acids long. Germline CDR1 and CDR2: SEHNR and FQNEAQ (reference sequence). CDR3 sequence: CASSTTGSPLHF. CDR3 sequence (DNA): TGTGCCAGCAGTACAACGGGTTCACCCCTCCACTTT.

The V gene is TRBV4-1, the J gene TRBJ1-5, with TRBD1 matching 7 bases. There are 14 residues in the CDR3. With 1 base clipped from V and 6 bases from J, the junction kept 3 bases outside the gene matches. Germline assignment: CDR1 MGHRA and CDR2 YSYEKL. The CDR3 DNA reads TGCGCCAGCAGCCAAGCTAGGACAGGTCAGCCCCAGCATTTT. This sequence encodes CASSQARTGQPQHF.

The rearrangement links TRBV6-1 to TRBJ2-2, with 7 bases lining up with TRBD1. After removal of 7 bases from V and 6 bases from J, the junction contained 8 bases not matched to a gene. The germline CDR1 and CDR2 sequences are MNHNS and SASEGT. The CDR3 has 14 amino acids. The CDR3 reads CASIPDRIAGELFF. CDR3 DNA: TGTGCCAGCATCCCGGACAGGATTGCCGGGGAGCTGTTTTTT.

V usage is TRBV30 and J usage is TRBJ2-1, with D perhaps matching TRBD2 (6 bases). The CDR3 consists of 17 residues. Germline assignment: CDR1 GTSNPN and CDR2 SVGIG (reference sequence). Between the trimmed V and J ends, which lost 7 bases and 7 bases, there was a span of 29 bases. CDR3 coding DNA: TGTGCCTACACCCGGGACGAACTTGGCGGCGGGATTAATGAGCAGTTCTTC. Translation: CAYTRDELGGGINEQFF.

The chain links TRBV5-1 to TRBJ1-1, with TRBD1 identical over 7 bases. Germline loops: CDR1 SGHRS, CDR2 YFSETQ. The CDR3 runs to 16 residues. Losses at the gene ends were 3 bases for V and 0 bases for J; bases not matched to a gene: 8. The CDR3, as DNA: TGCGCCAGCAGCTACCATAAGACAGGGATGAACACTGAAGCTTTCTTT. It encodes CASSYHKTGMNTEAFF.

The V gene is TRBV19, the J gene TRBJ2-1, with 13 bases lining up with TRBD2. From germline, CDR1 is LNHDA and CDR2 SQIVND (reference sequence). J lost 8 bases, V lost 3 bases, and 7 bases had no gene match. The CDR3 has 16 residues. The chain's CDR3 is CASSMTSGGLPHEQFF. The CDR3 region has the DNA TGTGCCAGTAGTATGACTAGCGGGGGGCTCCCTCATGAGCAGTTCTTC.

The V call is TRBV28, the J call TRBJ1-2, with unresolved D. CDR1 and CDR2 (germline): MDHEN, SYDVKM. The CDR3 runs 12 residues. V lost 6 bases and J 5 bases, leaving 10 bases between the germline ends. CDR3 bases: TGTGCCAGCAGCAAGCCAGGATATGGCTACACCTTC. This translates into CASSKPGYGYTF.

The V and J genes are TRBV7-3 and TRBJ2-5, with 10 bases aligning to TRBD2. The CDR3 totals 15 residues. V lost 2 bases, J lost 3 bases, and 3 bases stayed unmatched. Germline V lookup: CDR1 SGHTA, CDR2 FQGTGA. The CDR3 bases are TGTGCCAGCAGCTTACAGGGACTAGCGAAAGAGACCCAGTACTTC. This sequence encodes CASSLQGLAKETQYF.